This record looks at one TCR beta chain sequence and its context. This sample stems from a study of blood T cell repertoires in COVID-19. In the authors' methods: How many nucleated cells were present was estimated from reference gene primer amplification. Libraries were prepared by immunoSEQ multiplex PCR; TCRdb keeps only in-frame clonotypes and omits some of them. The V and J calls and the clone size are those of that table, but D and trimming were determined from the DNA. The table lists hundreds of thousands of clones, about 85% of them singletons. V shed 4 bases, J shed 15 bases, and the junction held 11 bases outside the gene matches. This CDR3 has 15 amino acids. Germline loops: CDR1 KGHSH, CDR2 LQKENI. Clinical history reported by participants formed the basis on which cohorts were assigned.

The V call is TRBV18, the J call TRBJ2-1; 14 bases match TRBD2. The source is a man in his forties or fifties who had recovered from COVID-19. The sample comprised PBMCs or T cells enriched from blood (not recorded which). The DNA for the CDR3 is TGTGCCAGCTCACAGGACCGGTGGACTAGCGGGAGGTTGTTCTTC. It translates to CASSQDRWTSGRLFF.